Each of the 22 T cell receptor beta chains below was sequenced from the same sample in a study of response to subunit inactivated influenza vaccine. TCRdb re-analysed the RT-PCR reads in MiXCR, keeping a single row per CDR3 protein. The sample lists more than 700,000 distinct CDR3 sequences; roughly 20% were seen once. Here the sequenced sample was PBMCs from blood, taken around 5 days after vaccination. The receptors come from a man aged 45 to 65 who received an inactivated influenza vaccine.

This clonotype has more than one count but fewer than ten. CDR3 loop: CAIRPGSGRVETQYF. CDR3 sequence (DNA): TGTGCCATCAGGCCAGGTAGCGGGAGAGTAGAGACCCAGTACTTC. The V gene is TRBV10-3, the J gene TRBJ2-5, with TRBD2 matching over 9 bases. This CDR3 has 15 amino acids. The junction had 9 bases not matched to a gene; V was cut back by 6 bases and J by 4 bases. In germline, CDR1 is ENHRY, CDR2 SYGVKD.

This clonotype was seen many times. This chain connects TRBV11-1 to TRBJ2-2, with 11 bases fitting TRBD2. The CDR3 is 18 residues long. V shed 2 bases and J 4 bases; nucleotides not matched to a gene: 9. The germline gives CDR1 SGHAT, CDR2 FQDESV (reference sequence). The CDR3 region is CASSLPPRLAGLTGELFF. CDR3 DNA: TGTGCCAGCAGCTTACCTCCCAGACTAGCGGGACTCACCGGGGAGCTGTTTTTT.

The chain links TRBV5-1 to TRBJ2-6; D is possibly TRBD1 (6 bases). The CDR3 runs to 15 residues. From germline, CDR1 is SGHRS and CDR2 YFSETQ. The V end was cut by 4 bases, the J end by 1 base, with 9 bases between. The CDR3 sequence is CASSVRGSGANVLTF. The CDR3 DNA sequence: TGCGCCAGCAGCGTGAGGGGGTCTGGGGCCAACGTCCTGACTTTC.

V and J are TRBV24-1 and TRBJ2-7; 8 bases match TRBD2. The CDR3 runs to 17 residues. Germline loops: CDR1 KGHDR, CDR2 SFDVKD. Trimming removed 5 bases from V and 2 bases from J; junction bases left unmatched: 13. The CDR3: CATSGPSGTRGAYEQYF. The CDR3 region has the DNA TGTGCCACCAGTGGCCCTTCCGGGACTAGGGGGGCCTACGAGCAGTACTTC.

The chain links TRBV5-1 to TRBJ1-1; 7 positions match TRBD1. The CDR3 consists of 14 residues. V dropped 4 bases and J dropped 13; count of bases not matched to a gene: 16. CDR1 is SGHRS and CDR2 is YFSETQ in the germline V gene. Here the CDR3 DNA reads TGCGCCAGCAGCGGGGGAGACAGGGTTAATGGCGGTTTCTTT. Translated, it gives CASSGGDRVNGGFF.

This sequence joins TRBV7-9 and TRBJ2-7; D is possibly TRBD1 (5 bases). Per the germline V gene, CDR1 is SEHNR and CDR2 is FQNEAQ (reference sequence). The CDR3 sequence is 15 residues long. Trimming shortened V by 1 base and J by 6 bases, and 16 bases separated the two germline ends. The CDR3 DNA follows: TGTGCCAGCAGCTTAGGTAATGCAGGGATGGGCGAGCAGTACTTC. This translates into CASSLGNAGMGEQYF. The variable domain in full, completed from reference TRBV7-9 and TRBJ2-7, reads DTGVSQNPRHKITKRGQNVTFRCDPISEHNRLYWYRQTLGQGPEFLTYFQNEAQLEKSRLLSDRFSAERPKGSFSTLEIQRTEQGDSAMYLCASSLGNAGMGEQYFGPGTRLTVT.

This chain joins TRBV28 and TRBJ1-4; perhaps TRBD1 as D (6 bases). Trimming removed 4 bases at V and 0 bases at J, with 12 bases between. Germline V gene data show CDR1 as MDHEN and CDR2 as SYDVKM. The CDR3 contains 16 residues. The CDR3 coding sequence is TGTGCCAGCAGTTCCAGGGGACGCGCAACTAATGAAAAACTGTTTTTT. Translated: CASSSRGRATNEKLFF.

This clonotype appeared many times. This chain joins TRBV10-3 and TRBJ2-1; D remains unclear. The length of the CDR3 is 11 residues. The V end was cut by 6 bases, the J end by 8 bases, with 8 bases between. Germline CDR1 reads ENHRY; CDR2 reads SYGVKD. CDR3 coding DNA: TGTGCCATCAGAAAGCGCGATGAGCAGTTCTTC. Its protein is CAIRKRDEQFF.

The gene calls are TRBV4-3 and TRBJ1-1, with D unclear. Trimming pared 1 base from V and 6 bases from J, leaving 15 bases between. CDR1 and CDR2 from the germline V gene are LGHNA and YSLEER. There are 15 residues in the CDR3. The CDR3 DNA follows: TGCGCCAGCAGCCAAGTTCAGGATTCCTTCGCTGAAGCTTTCTTT. This sequence encodes CASSQVQDSFAEAFF.

In DNA, the CDR3 is TGCAGCGCCGGGACTAGCGGGAGCACCGGGGAGCTGTTTTTT. Its protein is CSAGTSGSTGELFF. This sequence joins TRBV29-1 and TRBJ2-2; 14 bases match TRBD2. CDR1 and CDR2 (germline): SQVTM, ANQGSEA. V shed 7 bases and J 4 bases; nucleotides not matched to a gene: 2. The CDR3 contains 14 residues.

The table lists this clonotype with a count of one. The gene calls are TRBV7-6 and TRBJ1-1; tentatively, D is TRBD1 (5 bases). CDR1 and CDR2 (germline): SGHVS, FNYEAQ. This CDR3 contains 15 residues. With 1 base removed from V and 5 bases from J, the gap between germline ends came to 14 bases. The CDR3 DNA sequence: TGTGCCAGCAGCTTAGGTCCGGGGGTCGGGACTGAAGCTTTCTTT. Translating gives CASSLGPGVGTEAFF.

This clonotype showed up just a few times. The chain joins TRBV4-3 to TRBJ2-7, with D possibly being TRBD1 (6 bases). Germline CDR1 and CDR2: LGHNA and YSLEER. This CDR3 spans 16 amino acids. V lost 0 bases and J lost 0, with 12 bases in between. The DNA for the CDR3 is TGCGCCAGCAGCCAAGATTGGGGGCTAAGCTCCTACGAGCAGTACTTC. Translating it yields CASSQDWGLSSYEQYF.

The chain has TRBV18 and TRBJ1-5, with D hard to call. The V gene's germline CDR1 is KGHSH and CDR2 LQKENI. V was pared by 1 base and J by 0 bases, with 7 bases between. The CDR3 has 15 residues. As DNA, the CDR3 is TGTGCCAGCTCACCACAATGGGATAGCAATCAGCCCCAGCATTTT. This gives the protein CASSPQWDSNQPQHF. The variable domain in full, completed from reference TRBV18 and TRBJ1-5, reads NAGVMQNPRHLVRRRGQEARLRCSPMKGHSHVYWYRQLPEEGLKFMVYLQKENIIDESGMPKERFSAEFPKEGPSILRIQQVVRGDSAAYFCASSPQWDSNQPQHFGDGTRLSIL.

This clonotype was detected many times. This sequence joins TRBV11-2 and TRBJ2-7; 8 bases fit TRBD2. There are 19 residues in the CDR3. The trim removed 4 bases at V and 3 bases at J, leaving 20 bases unmatched. CDR1 and CDR2 from the germline V gene are SGHAT and FQNNGV. The CDR3 region is CASSSHRGTAGTSLYEQYF. Here the CDR3 DNA reads TGTGCCAGCAGCTCGCACCGTGGGACGGCCGGGACTAGTCTCTACGAGCAGTACTTC.

The chain is built from TRBV29-1 and TRBJ2-1, with unresolved D. This CDR3 comprises 14 residues. In germline, CDR1 is SQVTM, CDR2 ANQGSEA. Trimming pared 2 bases from V and 0 bases from J, leaving 8 bases between. The CDR3 protein is CSVEKGSSYNEQFF. As DNA, the CDR3 is TGCAGCGTTGAAAAGGGAAGCTCCTACAATGAGCAGTTCTTC.

V and J are TRBV28 and TRBJ2-7; 7 bases fit TRBD1. This CDR3 has 13 amino acids. Germline lookup yields CDR1 MDHEN and CDR2 SYDVKM. After removal of 10 bases from V and 0 bases from J, the junction contained 6 bases not matched to a gene. Here the CDR3 DNA reads TGTGCCACCAGGGACAGTAACTCCTACGAGCAGTACTTC. This encodes CATRDSNSYEQYF.

This clonotype was seen a handful of times. The chain uses TRBV15 and TRBJ2-3, with 9 bases fitting TRBD1. This CDR3 is 14 amino acids long. Germline CDR1 and CDR2: LNHNV and YYDKDF (reference sequence). V lost 4 bases, J lost 3 bases, and 2 bases stayed unmatched. The CDR3 here is CATSIGQGTDTQYF. CDR3 bases: TGTGCCACCAGCATCGGACAGGGGACAGATACGCAGTATTTT.

This clonotype was counted between two and nine times. The chain uses TRBV7-9 and TRBJ2-5, with 9 bases that match TRBD1. The CDR3 totals 17 residues. Germline assignment: CDR1 SEHNR and CDR2 FQNEAQ (reference sequence). After removal of 2 bases from V and 5 bases from J, the junction contained 12 bases not matched to a gene. The DNA of the CDR3 is TGTGCCAGCAGCTTAATCGGATGGACAGGGGATGGCGAGACCCAGTACTTC. Translating it yields CASSLIGWTGDGETQYF.

V gene TRBV5-1 combines with J gene TRBJ1-5; D perhaps matches TRBD1 (6 bases). Germline V gene lookup returns CDR1 SGHRS and CDR2 YFSETQ. Trimming stripped 4 bases from V and 0 bases from J, with 11 bases between. The CDR3 runs to 15 residues. The CDR3: CASSISGDSNQPQHF. The CDR3 DNA is TGCGCCAGCAGCATCTCAGGGGATAGCAATCAGCCCCAGCATTTT.

This clonotype has only one observation. The V gene is TRBV5-1, the J gene TRBJ2-7; D is unresolved. Germline V gene sequence: CDR1 SGHRS, CDR2 YFSETQ. The CDR3 is made up of 14 amino acids. V lost 0 bases to trimming and J lost 5 bases, with 12 bases between them. CDR3 residues: CASSLVVGPDEQYF. The CDR3 nucleotides read TGCGCCAGCAGCTTGGTTGTCGGCCCGGACGAGCAGTACTTC.

The genes are TRBV20-1 and TRBJ2-5; 10 bases are a match to TRBD1. With V trimmed by 1 base and J by 2 bases, 7 bases remained unmatched. Germline loops: CDR1 DFQATT, CDR2 SNEGSKA (reference sequence). The CDR3 has 16 residues. In nucleotides, the CDR3 is TGCAGTGCTAGAGGTACCGGGACAGGGGTACAAGAGACCCAGTACTTC. It translates to CSARGTGTGVQETQYF.

J is TRBJ2-7 and V is TRBV5-6; D perhaps matches TRBD1 (5 bases). V gave up 4 bases and J gave up 12 bases, with 14 bases separating them. Germline CDR1 SGHDT, CDR2 YYEEEE. This CDR3 contains 11 residues. CDR3 sequence reads: CASSAGHRRYF. CDR3 in DNA: TGTGCCAGCAGCGCAGGACATCGGCGGTACTTC.